The source of this T cell receptor beta chain is a study of blood T cell repertoires in COVID-19. Turning to the study itself: The United States, Italy and Spain were the sources of the acute and convalescent COVID-19 samples.

Source study methods: Reference gene primer amplification gave estimated nucleated cell counts. Assay used: immunoSEQ multiplex PCR; TCRdb lists only in-frame clones, some missing. D and trimming come from the DNA, and the V and J calls and clone size come from that table. This sample has roughly 120,000 clones, with over 85% found just once. In Seattle, patients joined the study during active infection and were tracked longitudinally. The germline gives CDR1 MRHNA, CDR2 SNTAGT. The J segment lost 1 base and the V segment lost 5 bases, leaving 4 bases of the junction unmatched. The CDR3 length is 15 residues.

Input material: peripheral blood. The rearrangement links TRBV6-4 to TRBJ2-2; 7 bases line up with TRBD2. The source of this sequence is a man aged 55 to 70 with COVID-19, enrolled during active disease. CDR3 sequence reads: CASSKAGKNTGELFF. Written as DNA, the CDR3 is TGTGCCAGCAGTAAAGCGGGGAAGAACACCGGGGAGCTGTTTTTT.